A single sample gave rise to the 28 T cell receptor beta chains below, sequenced in a study of PD-1 blockade in classical Hodgkin lymphoma. Every patient relapsed after autologous stem cell transplantation, and brentuximab vedotin exposure varied. Only in-frame clones appear in the TCRdb table, and some are missing; sequencing was by immunoSEQ multiplex PCR. The repertoire holds under 80,000 clones, 60% to 80% seen once, with just over 9% in the top ten. The material was peripheral blood mononuclear cells (PBMCs), obtained before the second cycle of nivolumab. The receptors stem from a human donor with classical Hodgkin lymphoma.

As concerns this clone: This same CDR3 is encoded by further DNA sequences in the sample. In DNA form, the CDR3 reads TGTGCCAGCAGCTTAGTCACGGGCACCTACGAGCAGTACTTC. Translating it yields CASSLVTGTYEQYF. The genes are TRBV7-9 and TRBJ2-7, with D unresolved. Between the trimmed V and J ends, which lost 1 base and 2 bases, there was a span of 9 bases. The CDR3 sequence is 14 residues long. Per germline, CDR1 SEHNR and CDR2 FQNEAQ (reference sequence). Full variable domain (rest looked up from reference TRBV7-9 and TRBJ2-7): DTGVSQNPRHKITKRGQNVTFRCDPISEHNRLYWYRQTLGQGPEFLTYFQNEAQLEKSRLLSDRFSAERPKGSFSTLEIQRTEQGDSAMYLCASSLVTGTYEQYFGPGTRLTVT.

This chain joins TRBV18 and TRBJ1-2; no firm D call. V gave up 0 bases and J gave up 4 bases, with 6 bases separating them. The CDR3 is 13 amino acids. Looked up from germline, CDR1 is KGHSH and CDR2 is LQKENI. The CDR3 nucleotides are TGTGCCAGCTCACCACCTTACAGCTATGGCTACACCTTC. Translated: CASSPPYSYGYTF.

The chain has TRBV9 and TRBJ1-3, with D tentatively TRBD1 (6 bases). The V end lost 3 bases, the J end lost 2 bases, and 15 bases lay between the germline ends. Germline CDR1 reads SGDLS; CDR2 reads YYNGEE. This CDR3 comprises 16 residues. CDR3 nucleotides: TGTGCCAGCAGCGAGGGGGATTCGGACCCTGGAAACACCATATATTTT. It encodes CASSEGDSDPGNTIYF.

This clone was recorded once. The CDR3 region is CASRLSPVSTGELFF. CDR3 DNA: TGTGCCAGCAGGCTTAGCCCAGTGAGCACCGGGGAGCTGTTTTTT. This chain uses TRBV9 with TRBJ2-2; unclear D gene. The germline V and J ends were trimmed by 5 bases and 4 bases, with 15 bases remaining between them. The germline CDR1 and CDR2 sequences are SGDLS and YYNGEE. The CDR3 is 15 residues long.

J is TRBJ2-5 and V is TRBV28; a weak D match, TRBD1 (6 bases). Looked up from germline, CDR1 is MDHEN and CDR2 is SYDVKM. Trimming took 5 bases from V and 2 from J, leaving 12 bases between them. The CDR3 runs to 14 residues. The CDR3 DNA sequence: TGTGCCAGCAGTCCCGCCGGGACACAAGAGACCCAGTACTTC. Amino acids: CASSPAGTQETQYF.

By frequency in the sample, this clone is medium-sized. This chain uses TRBV9 with TRBJ2-1; the match to TRBD2 covers 13 bases. V lost 4 bases to trimming and J lost 5 bases; unmatched junction nucleotides: 6. CDR3 length equals 16 residues. Looked up from germline, CDR1 is SGDLS and CDR2 is YYNGEE. Here the CDR3 reads CASSTWTSGRNNEQFF. DNA of the CDR3: TGTGCCAGCAGCACCTGGACTAGCGGGAGAAACAATGAGCAGTTCTTC.

This clone was recorded only once. CDR3: CASKGSTGGTEAFF. CDR3 DNA: TGTGCCAGCAAGGGCAGTACAGGGGGAACTGAAGCTTTCTTT. This chain links TRBV11-1 with TRBJ1-1, with TRBD1 matching 8 bases. The CDR3 length is 14 residues. Germline V lookup: CDR1 SGHAT, CDR2 FQDESV (reference sequence). The V gene end was trimmed by 7 bases and the J gene end by 5 bases; junction bases not matched to a gene: 9.

This chain links TRBV5-4 with TRBJ1-3, with D perhaps TRBD1 (5 bases). Trimming took off 3 bases at V and 0 bases at J, with 10 bases between the two ends. This CDR3 region has 15 residues. Germline V gives CDR1 SGHNT, CDR2 YYREEE (reference sequence). CDR3 sequence: CASSSQGYSGNTIYF. The CDR3 DNA follows: TGTGCCAGCAGCTCCCAGGGATACTCTGGAAACACCATATATTTT.

The chain carries TRBV7-2 and TRBJ1-3, with 8 bases identical to TRBD1. CDR3 length: 14 residues. The V gene end was trimmed by 2 bases and the J gene end by 4 bases; junction bases not matched to a gene: 1. Looked up from germline, CDR1 is SGHTA and CDR2 is FQGNSA. The CDR3 DNA is TGTGCCAGCAGCTTACGGACAGGGGGAAACACCATATATTTT. It codes for CASSLRTGGNTIYF.

This rearrangement joins TRBV5-1 to TRBJ2-7, with D maybe TRBD1 (5 bases). With 0 bases removed from V and 4 bases from J, the gap between germline ends came to 20 bases. This CDR3 is built from 17 residues. CDR1 and CDR2 from the germline V gene are SGHRS and YFSETQ. CDR3 protein: CASSLDLGQGLNYEQYF. The CDR3, as DNA: TGCGCCAGCAGCTTGGATCTTGGGCAGGGATTGAATTACGAGCAGTACTTC.

Concerning this clone itself: The germline gene is not matched at one end of the junction; a read error may be the cause. The CDR3 region is CAISESTGYEQYF. CDR3 DNA sequence: TGTGCCATCAGTGAGTCGACCGGCTACGAGCAGTACTTC. The genes are TRBV6-6 and TRBJ2-7; no definite D call. Per germline, CDR1 MNHNY and CDR2 SVGAGI (reference sequence). This CDR3 contains 13 residues.

The rearrangement links TRBV6-6 to TRBJ2-3; D unclear. V was pared by 2 bases and J by 6 bases, with 9 bases between. The CDR3 spans 13 residues. In germline, CDR1 is MNHNY, CDR2 SVGAGI (reference sequence). This CDR3 is CASSYLARDTQYF. In DNA, the CDR3 is TGTGCCAGCAGTTACCTCGCTCGGGATACGCAGTATTTT.

The chain couples TRBV6-1 to TRBJ1-2; D perhaps matches TRBD1 (6 bases). The CDR3 loop spans 11 amino acids. Germline V gene lookup returns CDR1 MNHNS and CDR2 SASEGT. Between the trimmed V and J ends, which lost 6 bases and 7 bases, there was a span of 9 bases. The CDR3 DNA is TGTGCCAGCAGCGGGACACGTGGCTACACCTTC. The encoded protein is CASSGTRGYTF.

The chain recombines TRBV28 with TRBJ2-7; 7 bases align to TRBD2. Per the germline V gene, CDR1 is MDHEN and CDR2 is SYDVKM. The CDR3 has 15 residues. Losses at the gene ends were 4 bases for V and 0 bases for J; bases not matched to a gene: 6. In nucleotides, the CDR3 is TGTGCCAGCAGTTCCCCGGGGGGAATCTCCTACGAGCAGTACTTC. Residues: CASSSPGGISYEQYF.

This chain connects TRBV28 to TRBJ2-2; a possible D gene is TRBD2 (6 bases). Trimming left V 2 bases short and J 5 bases short, with 12 bases between. Germline CDR1 MDHEN, CDR2 SYDVKM. This CDR3 comprises 15 residues. This CDR3 is CASSLGSAGTGELFF. In DNA, the CDR3 is TGTGCCAGCAGTTTAGGTTCTGCGGGAACCGGGGAGCTGTTTTTT. Variable domain in full (rest from reference TRBV28 and TRBJ2-2): DVKVTQSSRYLVKRTGEKVFLECVQDMDHENMFWYRQDPGLGLRLIYFSYDVKMKEKGDIPEGYSVSREKKERFSLILESASTNQTSMYLCASSLGSAGTGELFFGEGSRLTVL.

The V and J genes are TRBV11-3 and TRBJ2-3; D is possibly TRBD1 (6 bases). Germline CDR1 SGHNT, CDR2 YENEEA. This CDR3 is built from 16 residues. V was cut by 1 base and J by 0 bases, with 11 bases left in between. The CDR3 here is CASSLALGASTDTQYF. Written as DNA, the CDR3 is TGTGCCAGCAGCTTAGCACTGGGGGCGAGCACAGATACGCAGTATTTT.

The rearrangement joins TRBV9 to TRBJ2-7, with D possibly TRBD1 on 6 matching bases. Germline V lookup: CDR1 SGDLS, CDR2 YYNGEE. The V end lost 0 bases, the J end lost 4 bases, and 11 bases lay between the germline ends. The CDR3 extends over 14 amino acids. In nucleotides, the CDR3 is TGTGCCAGCAGCGTAGGGGGCCAGGGGTACGAGCAGTACTTC. Protein product: CASSVGGQGYEQYF.

This clone is categorized as medium-sized (0.01 to 0.1%). The CDR3 spells CASSAGEGAGNTIYF. Here the CDR3 DNA reads TGTGCCAGCAGCGCGGGGGAGGGTGCTGGAAACACCATATATTTT. The rearrangement joins TRBV9 to TRBJ1-3, with D perhaps TRBD1 (5 bases). The CDR3 is 15 amino acids. V lost 3 bases to trimming and J lost 2 bases, with 12 bases between them. Germline V lookup: CDR1 SGDLS, CDR2 YYNGEE.

The sample holds a few counts of this clone. The J gene is TRBJ2-2, the V gene TRBV7-9; D possibly matches TRBD1 or TRBD2 (5 bases each). The germline gives CDR1 SEHNR, CDR2 FQNEAQ (reference sequence). The CDR3 covers 19 residues. V lost 5 bases and J 6 bases, leaving 28 bases between the germline ends. The CDR3 nucleotides are TGTGCCAGCAGCCTACCTGTCCTGGCAGGGCTAGCTGATCCCGGGGAGCTGTTTTTT. Amino acid sequence: CASSLPVLAGLADPGELFF.

CDR3 sequence (DNA): TGTGCCTGGAGCCCTGGGACAGGGTCCTACGAGCAGTACTTC. Its translation is CAWSPGTGSYEQYF. V is TRBV30 and J is TRBJ2-7; TRBD1 aligns across 9 bases. This CDR3 is built from 14 residues. The J segment lost 1 base and the V segment lost 3 bases, leaving 4 bases of the junction unmatched. Germline CDR1 is GTSNPN and CDR2 is SVGIG (reference sequence). Together with reference TRBV30 and TRBJ2-7, the CDR3 gives the full variable domain: SQTIHQWPATLVQPVGSPLSLECTVEGTSNPNLYWYRQAAGRGLQLLFYSVGIGQISSEVPQNLSASRPQDRQFILSSKKLLLSDSGFYLCAWSPGTGSYEQYFGPGTRLTVT.

The chain joins TRBV5-1 to TRBJ1-1; 8 bases map to TRBD1. With V trimmed by 5 bases and J by 0 bases, 6 bases remained unmatched. The CDR3 is 15 residues long. Germline V gives CDR1 SGHRS, CDR2 YFSETQ. In DNA form, the CDR3 reads TGCGCCAGCAGTCCCGGGACAGGTATGAACACTGAAGCTTTCTTT. Residues: CASSPGTGMNTEAFF.

This rearrangement joins TRBV28 to TRBJ2-2, with 9 bases identical to TRBD2. The CDR3 runs 15 residues. Germline trimming cut 3 bases from V and 2 bases from J; bases unmatched to any gene: 1. Germline V gene data show CDR1 as MDHEN and CDR2 as SYDVKM. The CDR3 nucleotides are TGTGCCAGCAGTTTGCTAGCGGGAAACACCGGGGAGCTGTTTTTT. It yields the protein CASSLLAGNTGELFF.

The chain employs TRBV7-3 and TRBJ2-7; D gene unclear. The CDR3 sequence is 14 residues long. The ends were cut back, 4 bases at V and 2 bases at J, with 12 bases in the middle. Per germline, CDR1 SGHTA and CDR2 FQGTGA. The CDR3 region is CASSSGLPPYEQYF. CDR3 DNA: TGTGCCAGCAGCTCTGGCCTACCCCCCTACGAGCAGTACTTC.

This clone was seen many times. The gene calls are TRBV2 and TRBJ1-2; the match to TRBD1 covers 7 bases. After removal of 6 bases from V and 8 bases from J, the junction contained 6 bases not matched to a gene. Germline CDR1 is SNHLY and CDR2 is FYNNEI. The CDR3 spans 12 residues. The CDR3 DNA reads TGTGCCAGCAGGCTAACAGGGGACGGCTACACCTTC. Encoded protein: CASRLTGDGYTF.

V and J are TRBV6-6 and TRBJ2-5, with TRBD2 as a possible D gene (7 bases). Germline CDR1 is MNHNY and CDR2 is SVGAGI (reference sequence). The CDR3 has 13 residues. The germline V and J ends were trimmed by 7 bases and 9 bases, with 18 bases remaining between them. CDR3 loop: CASTRQVGGAQYF. Written as DNA, the CDR3 is TGTGCCAGCACAAGACAGGTGGGGGGGGCCCAGTACTTC.

This chain links TRBV2 with TRBJ1-2; weak D call: TRBD1 (6 bases). CDR1 and CDR2 from the germline V gene are SNHLY and FYNNEI. V was clipped by 5 bases and J by 3 bases, with 13 bases between them. The CDR3 covers 14 residues. The CDR3 spells CASSLHGGDYGYTF. In nucleotides, the CDR3 is TGTGCCAGCAGTTTGCATGGGGGCGACTATGGCTACACCTTC.

This chain joins TRBV2 and TRBJ1-1; D is uncertain. V was shortened by 9 bases and J by 1 base, with 9 bases between the two germline ends. CDR1 is SNHLY, CDR2 FYNNEI, per germline. The CDR3 runs 12 residues. The CDR3 bases are TGTGCCAGACTAGATTGGAACACTGAAGCTTTCTTT. It specifies CARLDWNTEAFF.

The table lists this clone with a few counts. V usage is TRBV14 and J usage is TRBJ2-1; 9 bases agree with TRBD1. With V trimmed by 4 bases and J by 4 bases, 2 bases remained unmatched. From germline, CDR1 is SGHDN and CDR2 FVKESK. CDR3 size: 14 residues. The CDR3 protein is CASSRTGVYNEQFF. The CDR3 DNA follows: TGTGCCAGCAGCCGGACAGGGGTTTACAATGAGCAGTTCTTC. The variable domain in full, with the rest retrieved from reference TRBV14 and TRBJ2-1, is EAGVTQFPSHSVIEKGQTVTLRCDPISGHDNLYWYRRVMGKEIKFLLHFVKESKQDESGMPNNRFLAERTGGTYSTLKVQPAELEDSGVYFCASSRTGVYNEQFFGPGTRLTVL.